What follows are 21 T cell receptor beta chains derived from one specimen sequenced in a study of Tregs in tolerant kidney transplant recipients. Sequencing was performed with immunoSEQ multiplex PCR; in TCRdb, only in-frame clones are kept and a portion is missing. The sample contains over 60,000 clones, around nine tenths of which appear only once. The sequences come from CD4+ T cells from blood, collected before the transplant. These receptors were collected from a human donor who received a combined kidney and bone marrow transplant.

The genes are TRBV5-4 and TRBJ2-2; perhaps TRBD1 as D (8 bases). The length of the CDR3 is 16 residues. Germline lookup yields CDR1 SGHNT and CDR2 YYREEE (reference sequence). V was pared by 3 bases and J by 6 bases, with 18 bases between. CDR3 sequence reads: CASSSRGQGGSGELFF. The CDR3 bases are TGTGCCAGCAGCTCTAGAGGACAGGGAGGGTCCGGGGAGCTGTTTTTT. The full variable domain, completed using reference TRBV5-4 and TRBJ2-2, is ETGVTQSPTHLIKTRGQQVTLRCSSQSGHNTVSWYQQALGQGPQFIFQYYREEENGRGNFPPRFSGLQFPNYSSELNVNALELDDSALYLCASSSRGQGGSGELFFGEGSRLTVL.

This clone was seen just once. This rearrangement joins TRBV5-1 to TRBJ1-2; a possible D gene is TRBD1 (5 bases). Germline V gene lookup returns CDR1 SGHRS and CDR2 YFSETQ. V lost 5 bases to trimming and J lost 5 bases, with 19 bases between them. The CDR3 sequence is 15 residues long. The CDR3 DNA reads TGCGCCAGCAGTCAAGACAGACGGCCGACTTATGGCTACACCTTC. This gives the protein CASSQDRRPTYGYTF.

This rearrangement joins TRBV28 to TRBJ2-3, with 14 bases fitting TRBD2. The trim removed 6 bases at V and 0 bases at J, leaving 5 bases unmatched. This CDR3 region has 17 residues. The germline V gene encodes CDR1 MDHEN and CDR2 SYDVKM. The CDR3 nucleotides are TGTGCCAGCAGCCCCAGACTAGCGGGAGGGAGCACAGATACGCAGTATTTT. Its protein is CASSPRLAGGSTDTQYF.

J is TRBJ1-2 and V is TRBV27; D gene unclear. Germline V lookup: CDR1 MNHEY, CDR2 SMNVEV (reference sequence). The CDR3 has 14 amino acids. Trimming cost V 0 bases and J 0 bases, with 5 bases left between them. The CDR3 here is CASSLSFANYGYTF. Here the CDR3 DNA reads TGTGCCAGCAGTTTATCGTTCGCTAACTATGGCTACACCTTC.

The CDR3 sequence: CASSTGGDEKLFF. CDR3 DNA: TGTGCCAGCAGCACAGGGGGGGATGAAAAACTGTTTTTT. This chain joins TRBV28 and TRBJ1-4, with 8 bases fitting TRBD1. J lost 6 bases, V lost 6 bases, and 3 bases had no gene match. The CDR3 contains 13 residues. Germline CDR1 reads MDHEN; CDR2 reads SYDVKM.

The V gene is TRBV28, the J gene TRBJ1-4; a weak D match, TRBD1 (6 bases). Germline loops: CDR1 MDHEN, CDR2 SYDVKM. The CDR3 sequence is 14 residues long. Trimming removed 5 bases at V and 8 bases at J, with 15 bases between. The CDR3 coding sequence is TGTGCCAGCAGTACTGGGGGGGCTGGAGAAAAACTGTTTTTT. Its translation: CASSTGGAGEKLFF.

This clone was observed a single time. CDR3 DNA sequence: TGCGCCAGCAGCTTGGCCATGGCCAGGGCCCGCCAGAGTCAAGAGACCCAGTACTTC. Its translation: CASSLAMARARQSQETQYF. This chain links TRBV5-1 with TRBJ2-5; D is possibly TRBD1 (5 bases). CDR1 is SGHRS, CDR2 YFSETQ, per germline. V shed 0 bases and J shed 2 bases, with 23 bases lying between them. The CDR3 runs to 19 residues.

This chain connects TRBV5-1 to TRBJ2-7; 8 bases line up with TRBD1. CDR3 length: 14 amino acids. J gave up 6 bases and V 4 bases, and 9 bases lay outside the gene matches. Germline CDR1 is SGHRS and CDR2 is YFSETQ. The DNA of the CDR3 is TGCGCCAGCAGCGAGACAGGGGAGCTTTTCGAGCAGTACTTC. This gives the protein CASSETGELFEQYF.

This clone has more than one count but fewer than ten. The chain joins TRBV28 to TRBJ2-2, with D perhaps TRBD1 (6 bases). This CDR3 contains 15 residues. The germline V gene encodes CDR1 MDHEN and CDR2 SYDVKM. The V gene lost 3 bases and the J gene lost 2 bases, with 10 bases spanning the gap. CDR3 DNA: TGTGCCAGCAGTTTGGGGACAATCAACACCGGGGAGCTGTTTTTT. Translating gives CASSLGTINTGELFF.

The chain's CDR3 is CASRLTGGGWSGYTF. The CDR3 DNA sequence: TGTGCCAGCAGGCTGACGGGGGGCGGCTGGTCTGGCTACACCTTC. The V call is TRBV5-4, the J call TRBJ1-2, with D tentatively TRBD1 (6 bases). The CDR3 consists of 15 residues. CDR1 is SGHNT, CDR2 YYREEE, per germline (reference sequence). The V and J ends lost 5 bases and 7 bases respectively, with 21 bases between them.

This sequence joins TRBV7-2 and TRBJ2-7; 9 bases agree with TRBD2. Germline V gives CDR1 SGHTA, CDR2 FQGNSA. The CDR3 has 15 amino acids. Losses at the gene ends were 3 bases for V and 3 bases for J; bases not matched to a gene: 6. The CDR3 DNA reads as TGTGCCAGCAGCTTCGTAGCGGGAGTAGTCTACGAGCAGTACTTC. Translating it yields CASSFVAGVVYEQYF.

This clone occurred once. The chain has TRBV27 and TRBJ1-2, with D possibly TRBD1 on 5 matching bases. Germline CDR1 is MNHEY and CDR2 is SMNVEV (reference sequence). CDR3 length equals 14 residues. Trimming left V 2 bases short and J 6 bases short, with 13 bases between. The CDR3 loop is CASSLRGGFDGYTF. The CDR3 region has the DNA TGTGCCAGCAGTTTAAGGGGAGGGTTTGATGGCTACACCTTC.

The count of this clone is one. J is TRBJ2-7 and V is TRBV4-1; 8 bases agree with TRBD2. Germline trimming cut 1 base from V and 3 bases from J; bases unmatched to any gene: 5. CDR1 is MGHRA, CDR2 YSYEKL, per germline. The CDR3 runs 15 residues. The CDR3 coding sequence is TGCGCCAGCAGCCAAGCGAATAGCGGGGTCTACGAGCAGTACTTC. Translating it yields CASSQANSGVYEQYF.

The chain carries TRBV28 and TRBJ2-7, with D possibly being TRBD2 (5 bases). The germline CDR1 and CDR2 sequences are MDHEN and SYDVKM. V was trimmed by 1 base and J by 7 bases, leaving 14 bases between them. The CDR3 consists of 14 residues. This CDR3 is CASSLLAEVYEQYF. DNA for the CDR3: TGTGCCAGCAGTTTATTGGCGGAGGTTTATGAGCAGTACTTC.

V gene TRBV4-1 combines with J gene TRBJ2-6; the D gene is possibly TRBD1 (5 bases). V was cut by 1 base and J by 1 base, with 17 bases left in between. The V gene's germline CDR1 is MGHRA and CDR2 YSYEKL. This CDR3 spans 19 amino acids. This CDR3 is CASSQGGGRVRSGANVLTF. The CDR3 bases are TGCGCCAGCAGCCAAGGGGGTGGCAGGGTAAGGTCTGGGGCCAACGTCCTGACTTTC.

The rearrangement links TRBV28 to TRBJ1-2; 7 bases align to TRBD1. Trimming at V came to 5 bases and at J to 7 bases, leaving 10 bases not matched to a gene. The CDR3 loop spans 14 amino acids. Germline CDR1 and CDR2: MDHEN and SYDVKM. In DNA form, the CDR3 reads TGTGCCAGCAGTATACCGGACAGGATTTTTGGCTACACCTTC. Protein product: CASSIPDRIFGYTF.

This chain uses TRBV7-9 with TRBJ2-2, with D possibly TRBD2 on 5 matching bases. Trimming took 2 bases from V and 5 from J, leaving 15 bases between them. This CDR3 spans 16 amino acids. Per the germline V gene, CDR1 is SEHNR and CDR2 is FQNEAQ (reference sequence). CDR3 residues: CASSLIRLGGTGELFF. In DNA form, the CDR3 reads TGTGCCAGCAGCTTAATCCGACTCGGAGGTACCGGGGAGCTGTTTTTT.

CDR3 nucleotides: TGCGCCAGCAGCCCCGCGGGACAGGGTACCGGGGAGCTGTTTTTT. The encoded protein is CASSPAGQGTGELFF. The chain combines TRBV5-1 with TRBJ2-2; 9 nucleotides agree with TRBD1. The CDR3 length is 15 residues. After removal of 4 bases from V and 5 bases from J, the junction contained 6 bases not matched to a gene. The germline V gene encodes CDR1 SGHRS and CDR2 YFSETQ.

In nucleotides, the CDR3 is TGTGCCAGCAGCCCCCTAAGACAGGCTAATCAGCCCCAGCATTTT. Protein product: CASSPLRQANQPQHF. V and J are TRBV2 and TRBJ1-5, with a weak D call TRBD1 (6 bases). From germline, CDR1 is SNHLY and CDR2 FYNNEI. The CDR3 spans 15 residues. V lost 6 bases, J lost 4 bases, and 16 bases lay in between.

This chain uses TRBV7-9 with TRBJ2-1, with 8 bases identical to TRBD2. J gave up 7 bases and V 4 bases, and 15 bases lay outside the gene matches. The length of the CDR3 is 17 residues. The V gene's germline CDR1 is SEHNR and CDR2 FQNEAQ (reference sequence). The CDR3 is CASSSPSGWSVMNEQFF. The CDR3 coding sequence is TGTGCCAGCAGCTCCCCTAGCGGGTGGTCTGTTATGAATGAGCAGTTCTTC.

V gene TRBV15 combines with J gene TRBJ2-2; TRBD2 matches at 11 bases. Germline trimming cut 5 bases from V and 5 bases from J; bases unmatched to any gene: 7. This CDR3 region has 16 residues. Germline loops: CDR1 LNHNV, CDR2 YYDKDF (reference sequence). DNA of the CDR3: TGTGCCACCAGCCTAGGGACTAGCGGAAGGACCGGGGAGCTGTTTTTT. This sequence encodes CATSLGTSGRTGELFF.